This T cell receptor beta chain appears in the sequencing data of a study of CD4 T cells in relation to SARS-CoV-2 and coronaviruses. Overall study context: Shared crossreactive spike epitopes were mapped to their HLA restriction. Study-wide results and limits: No crossreactivity against non-spike viral proteins was tested here.

The CDR3 is 18 amino acids. With 3 bases clipped from V and 0 bases from J, the junction kept 8 bases outside the gene matches. Germline CDR1 and CDR2: LGHNA and YNFKEQ. Sequencing was performed with immunoSEQ multiplex PCR; in TCRdb, only in-frame clones are kept and a portion is missing. Counted here are some 69,000 clones, approximately 94% occurring once; the ten biggest clones make up around 0.13%. Unexposed donor CD4+ T cells date from about 2011-2019, before the COVID-19 pandemic. CD4 enrichment then naive enrichment separated naive from memory CD4+ cells. As concerns this clone: Its specificity is not known.

Sequencing was done on a sample of naive CD4+ T cells from PBMCs. Described subset: naive CD4+ T cells isolated by negative enrichment. The receptor was isolated from a human donor in good health. The J gene is TRBJ2-3, the V gene TRBV4-2; TRBD2 matches at 11 bases. The CDR3 DNA reads as TGTGCCAGCAGCCACGACGGACTAGCGGGCAGGAGCACAGATACGCAGTATTTT. It is translated as CASSHDGLAGRSTDTQYF.